This TCR beta chain originates from a study of cytomegalovirus exposure and HLA in healthy donors. Background on the study: Of all 400 or so donors who were genotyped, about 80% belonged to the Caucasian-associated ancestry cluster.

CDR3 length equals 16 residues. Germline V gives CDR1 GTSNPN, CDR2 SVGIG (reference sequence). The V end lost 0 bases, the J end lost 5 bases, and 18 bases lay between the germline ends. The PCR used 60 Vbeta and 13 Jbeta primers. Data came from immunoSEQ multiplex PCR; TCRdb stores just in-frame clones and leaves some out. The sample has 150,000 or so clones. Details on this clone: The target antigen is unknown.

Study-level findings and limits: There were reportedly fewer N-insertions in an Asian-associated ancestry cluster than the approximately 640-donor mean, in a later analysis. Most subjects had HLA-A and HLA-B alleles reportedly predicted accurately by TCR beta sequences.

The V and J genes are TRBV30 and TRBJ2-3; weak D call: TRBD2 (7 bases). The sample comprised PBMCs. The receptor's source is a woman aged 50 to 65 in good health and CMV-seronegative. The CDR3 loop is CAWSVWVGGQGDTQYF. The CDR3 DNA is TGTGCCTGGAGTGTATGGGTGGGGGGGCAGGGAGATACGCAGTATTTT.